These 27 T cell receptor beta chains were sequenced from one sample in a study of OX40 agonist ivuxolimab in advanced cancers. The protocol was immunoSEQ multiplex PCR, while the TCRdb copy is restricted to in-frame clones and leaves out a portion. Of about 83,000 clones listed, 75% to 95% are singletons. The input for sequencing was CD4+ or CD8+ T cells sorted from blood, taken in a trial of the OX40 agonist ivuxolimab. The receptors here all came from an adult with an advanced solid tumor such as melanoma, head and neck, liver or kidney cancer.

This clone was seen a single time. The V gene is TRBV30, the J gene TRBJ1-6; D remains ambiguous. CDR1 is GTSNPN and CDR2 is SVGIG in the germline V gene (reference sequence). This CDR3 has 13 residues. With 0 bases removed from V and 5 bases from J, the gap between germline ends came to 5 bases. In DNA, the CDR3 is TGTGCCTGGAGTGTACTCGATAATTCACCCCTCCACTTT. This encodes CAWSVLDNSPLHF. Based on the CDR3 plus reference TRBV30 and TRBJ1-6, the full variable domain is SQTIHQWPATLVQPVGSPLSLECTVEGTSNPNLYWYRQAAGRGLQLLFYSVGIGQISSEVPQNLSASRPQDRQFILSSKKLLLSDSGFYLCAWSVLDNSPLHFGNGTRLTVT.

V is TRBV7-9 and J is TRBJ2-3; no firm D call. Germline V CDR1 and CDR2: SEHNR, FQNEAQ (reference sequence). This CDR3 has 12 amino acids. V dropped 3 bases and J dropped 1 base, with 2 bases sitting between them. The CDR3 spells CASSFGTDTQYF. The CDR3 nucleotides are TGTGCCAGCAGCTTTGGCACAGATACGCAGTATTTT.

The chain uses TRBV19 and TRBJ2-3; D tentatively reads TRBD1 or TRBD2 (5 bases each). CDR3 length equals 15 residues. Germline loops: CDR1 LNHDA, CDR2 SQIVND (reference sequence). Deletions cut 7 bases from V and 4 bases from J, with 18 bases between. CDR3 protein: CASTKGIGAADTQYF. The CDR3 DNA reads TGTGCCAGTACCAAAGGCATCGGGGCGGCAGATACGCAGTATTTT. Variable domain in full (rest from reference TRBV19 and TRBJ2-3): DGGITQSPKYLFRKEGQNVTLSCEQNLNHDAMYWYRQDPGQGLRLIYYSQIVNDFQKGDIAEGYSVSREKKESFPLTVTSAQKNPTAFYLCASTKGIGAADTQYFGPGTRLTVL.

Notes on this clone: Other DNA sequences in the sample encode the same CDR3. The rearrangement links TRBV27 to TRBJ1-5; D unclear. The V and J ends lost 2 bases and 1 base respectively, with 3 bases between them. The germline gives CDR1 MNHEY, CDR2 SMNVEV (reference sequence). The CDR3 consists of 13 residues. The CDR3 is CASSLLSNQPQHF. In DNA, the CDR3 is TGTGCCAGCAGTTTACTCAGCAATCAGCCCCAGCATTTT.

This clone was observed once. The chain joins TRBV28 to TRBJ1-3; D is perhaps TRBD1 (5 bases). V dropped 4 bases and J dropped 4 bases, with 14 bases sitting between them. The germline V gene has CDR1 MDHEN and CDR2 SYDVKM. The CDR3 extends over 15 amino acids. CDR3: CASSWMQGAGNTIYF. CDR3 coding DNA: TGTGCCAGCAGTTGGATGCAGGGAGCGGGAAACACCATATATTTT.

The chain uses TRBV15 and TRBJ1-2; TRBD1 is a possible D gene (5 bases). Germline-derived CDR1 and CDR2 are LNHNV and YYDKDF (reference sequence). The germline V and J ends were trimmed by 2 bases and 5 bases, with 9 bases remaining between them. The CDR3 runs 13 residues. This CDR3 is CATSRQGNYGYTF. In nucleotides, the CDR3 is TGTGCCACCAGCAGACAGGGTAATTATGGCTACACCTTC.

The table lists this clone with a count of one. The chain has TRBV4-3 and TRBJ1-3; D call uncertain. The CDR3 covers 14 residues. The V and J ends lost 2 bases and 4 bases respectively, with 9 bases between them. Looked up from germline, CDR1 is LGHNA and CDR2 is YSLEER. The CDR3 loop reads CASSQWGGGNTIYF. Here the CDR3 DNA reads TGCGCCAGCAGCCAATGGGGAGGAGGAAACACCATATATTTT.

The J gene is TRBJ2-7, the V gene TRBV20-1, with D uncertain. This CDR3 comprises 11 residues. Germline assignment: CDR1 DFQATT and CDR2 SNEGSKA (reference sequence). Trimming took 6 bases from V and 2 from J, leaving 8 bases between them. CDR3 DNA sequence: TGCAGTGCAGAGATAACCTACGAGCAGTACTTC. As protein: CSAEITYEQYF.

The rearrangement uses TRBV27 and TRBJ1-2, with 7 positions matching TRBD1. The CDR3 length is 14 residues. J lost 4 bases, V lost 3 bases, and 5 bases had no gene match. Germline CDR1 reads MNHEY; CDR2 reads SMNVEV (reference sequence). CDR3 amino acids: CASSFTGASYGYTF. Written as DNA, the CDR3 is TGTGCCAGCAGTTTCACAGGGGCCTCCTATGGCTACACCTTC.

In regard to this clone: Within the sample, other DNA sequences also encode this same CDR3. The V gene is TRBV27, the J gene TRBJ2-2, with no clear D. This CDR3 has 12 residues. V lost 5 bases and J lost 3, with 4 bases in between. CDR1 is MNHEY and CDR2 is SMNVEV in the germline V gene (reference sequence). In DNA, the CDR3 is TGTGCCAGCAGTCTATACACCGGGGAGCTGTTTTTT. Its translation is CASSLYTGELFF.

The genes are TRBV7-9 and TRBJ2-3; D remains unclear. The length of the CDR3 is 12 residues. Trimming took 1 base from V and 7 from J, leaving 6 bases between them. Germline CDR1 reads SEHNR; CDR2 reads FQNEAQ (reference sequence). The CDR3 DNA reads TGTGCCAGCAGCTTAGTATCTTATACGCAGTATTTT. It codes for CASSLVSYTQYF.

The table lists this clone with a few counts. This rearrangement joins TRBV11-3 to TRBJ2-1; 8 bases align to TRBD2. V lost 0 bases and J lost 8; bases outside the gene matches: 15. CDR3 size: 18 residues. Germline CDR1 and CDR2: SGHNT and YENEEA. CDR3 nucleotide sequence: TGTGCCAGCAGCTTAGAAAAAATCGGGACTAGAGGATCTTATGAGCAGTTCTTC. It yields the protein CASSLEKIGTRGSYEQFF.

The rearrangement uses TRBV5-6 and TRBJ2-1; D is undetermined. V was clipped by 1 base and J by 8 bases, with 13 bases between them. Germline CDR1 reads SGHDT; CDR2 reads YYEEEE. The CDR3 is 14 residues long. The chain's CDR3 is CASSLFLVVYEQFF. In DNA, the CDR3 is TGTGCCAGCAGCTTGTTTCTAGTTGTCTATGAGCAGTTCTTC.

The J gene is TRBJ2-3, the V gene TRBV30; 13 bases are shared with TRBD2. The V segment lost 1 base and the J segment 1 base; nucleotides outside the gene matches: 2. Per the germline V gene, CDR1 is GTSNPN and CDR2 is SVGIG (reference sequence). The CDR3 sequence is 16 residues long. The DNA for the CDR3 is TGTGCCTGGAGTGGGGGGACTAGCGGGGGCACAGATACGCAGTATTTT. Translated, it gives CAWSGGTSGGTDTQYF. Together with reference TRBV30 and TRBJ2-3, the CDR3 gives the full variable domain: SQTIHQWPATLVQPVGSPLSLECTVEGTSNPNLYWYRQAAGRGLQLLFYSVGIGQISSEVPQNLSASRPQDRQFILSSKKLLLSDSGFYLCAWSGGTSGGTDTQYFGPGTRLTVL.

The chain carries TRBV6-1 and TRBJ2-7; the D is unclear. Germline V gene sequence: CDR1 MNHNS, CDR2 SASEGT. V lost 2 bases and J 0 bases, leaving 14 bases between the germline ends. This CDR3 has 16 amino acids. CDR3 loop: CASSEMGASSSYEQYV. The CDR3 nucleotides are TGTGCCAGCAGTGAAATGGGCGCGTCAAGCTCCTACGAGCAGTACGTC.

The chain carries TRBV9 and TRBJ1-1; a possible D gene is TRBD1 (6 bases). The CDR3 sequence is 16 residues long. V was clipped by 1 base and J by 5 bases, with 18 bases between them. Germline CDR1 SGDLS, CDR2 YYNGEE. DNA of the CDR3: TGTGCCAGCAGCGTATGGGGGCTAGAAGGGGGAACTGAAGCTTTCTTT. Its protein is CASSVWGLEGGTEAFF.

This clone occurred once. Other DNA sequences from this sample encode an identical CDR3 as well. The chain is built from TRBV6-5 and TRBJ2-1, with 9 bases fitting TRBD2. Trimming removed 2 bases from V and 4 bases from J; junction bases left unmatched: 0. The CDR3 is 14 amino acids. The germline CDR1 and CDR2 sequences are MNHEY and SVGAGI. DNA of the CDR3: TGTGCCAGCAGTTACAGCGGGGGGTACAATGAGCAGTTCTTC. Protein sequence: CASSYSGGYNEQFF.

The chain uses TRBV5-6 and TRBJ2-2; D is unresolved. The CDR3 loop spans 11 amino acids. V was cut by 1 base and J by 6 bases, with 1 base left in between. Germline V gene data show CDR1 as SGHDT and CDR2 as YYEEEE. The CDR3 is CASSLSGELFF. CDR3 DNA: TGTGCCAGCAGCTTGTCCGGGGAGCTGTTTTTT. The full variable domain, in which reference TRBV5-6 and TRBJ2-2 provide the parts outside the CDR3, is DAGVTQSPTHLIKTRGQQVTLRCSPKSGHDTVSWYQQALGQGPQFIFQYYEEEERQRGNFPDRFSGHQFPNYSSELNVNALLLGDSALYLCASSLSGELFFGEGSRLTVL.

The chain uses TRBV9 and TRBJ1-1; D uncertain. The CDR3 loop spans 14 amino acids. Germline values: CDR1 SGDLS, CDR2 YYNGEE. Trimming took 3 bases from V and 2 from J, leaving 11 bases between them. CDR3: CASSERTGNTEAFF. CDR3 DNA sequence: TGTGCCAGCAGCGAGCGGACGGGAAACACTGAAGCTTTCTTT.

This clone was seen once. The gene calls are TRBV9 and TRBJ2-4; D call uncertain. CDR1 is SGDLS and CDR2 is YYNGEE in the germline V gene. This CDR3 is 14 amino acids long. The ends were cut back, 3 bases at V and 1 base at J, with 8 bases in the middle. The CDR3 DNA reads TGTGCCAGCAGCGAGGGTTGGGCCAAAAACATTCAGTACTTC. It yields the protein CASSEGWAKNIQYF.

The chain joins TRBV4-3 to TRBJ2-1; 8 nucleotides align to TRBD1. The ends lost 5 bases at V and 5 bases at J; junction bases unmatched: 8. Looked up from germline, CDR1 is LGHNA and CDR2 is YSLEER. The CDR3 length is 15 residues. The CDR3 DNA follows: TGCGCCAGCAGCTGGACAGGGCTCGGGGACAATGAGCAGTTCTTC. Translated, it gives CASSWTGLGDNEQFF.

J is TRBJ2-2 and V is TRBV29-1; 7 bases line up with TRBD1. Germline CDR1 reads SQVTM; CDR2 reads ANQGSEA. The trim removed 6 bases at V and 8 bases at J, leaving 12 bases unmatched. This CDR3 has 14 residues. The CDR3 protein is CSVTTPNRGGELFF. CDR3 in DNA: TGCAGCGTCACAACACCAAACAGGGGAGGGGAGCTGTTTTTT.

The chain employs TRBV7-9 and TRBJ1-5; D gene unclear. CDR1 SEHNR and CDR2 FQNEAQ come from the germline V gene (reference sequence). V was pared by 2 bases and J by 5 bases, with 4 bases between. The CDR3 length is 12 residues. The CDR3: CASSLWDQPQHF. The CDR3 bases are TGTGCCAGCAGCTTATGGGATCAGCCCCAGCATTTT.

The chain joins TRBV6-5 to TRBJ2-3; D uncertain. The germline gives CDR1 MNHEY, CDR2 SVGAGI. Between the trimmed V and J ends, which lost 6 bases and 2 bases, there was a span of 6 bases. This CDR3 has 12 amino acids. In DNA form, the CDR3 reads TGTGCCAGCAGGACCCTCACAGATACGCAGTATTTT. It translates to CASRTLTDTQYF.

Only one count was recorded for this clone. The V and J genes are TRBV30 and TRBJ1-5; possible D gene TRBD1, 5 bases. Germline-derived CDR1 and CDR2 are GTSNPN and SVGIG (reference sequence). The V end was cut by 0 bases, the J end by 7 bases, with 10 bases between. The CDR3 contains 13 residues. The CDR3 is CAWSVLGEQPQHF. In DNA, the CDR3 is TGTGCCTGGAGTGTACTAGGGGAGCAGCCCCAGCATTTT.

This sequence joins TRBV19 and TRBJ1-5, with D hard to call. The germline V gene encodes CDR1 LNHDA and CDR2 SQIVND (reference sequence). The CDR3 consists of 16 residues. Between the trimmed V and J ends, which lost 3 bases and 2 bases, there was a span of 14 bases. The chain's CDR3 is CASSIGTAYGNQPQHF. CDR3 DNA: TGTGCCAGTAGTATCGGCACAGCCTACGGCAATCAGCCCCAGCATTTT.

V is TRBV4-3 and J is TRBJ2-7; maybe TRBD2 (5 bases). The V end was cut by 2 bases, the J end by 4 bases, with 12 bases between. The germline gives CDR1 LGHNA, CDR2 YSLEER. This CDR3 is 14 amino acids long. This chain's CDR3 is CASSQLIEGYEQYF. In DNA form, the CDR3 reads TGCGCCAGCAGCCAACTAATTGAGGGTTACGAGCAGTACTTC.